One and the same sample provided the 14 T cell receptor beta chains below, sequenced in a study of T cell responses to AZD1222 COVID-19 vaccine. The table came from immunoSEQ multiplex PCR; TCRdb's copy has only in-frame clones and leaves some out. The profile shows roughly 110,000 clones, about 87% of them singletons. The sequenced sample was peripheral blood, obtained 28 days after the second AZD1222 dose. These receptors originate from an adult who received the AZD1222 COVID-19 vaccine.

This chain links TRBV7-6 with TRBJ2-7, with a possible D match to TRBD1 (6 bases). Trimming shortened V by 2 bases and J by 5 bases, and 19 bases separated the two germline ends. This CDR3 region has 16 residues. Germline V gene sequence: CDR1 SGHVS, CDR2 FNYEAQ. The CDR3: CASSLMVGASSNEQYF. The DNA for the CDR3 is TGTGCCAGCAGCTTAATGGTGGGGGCAAGCTCGAACGAGCAGTACTTC.

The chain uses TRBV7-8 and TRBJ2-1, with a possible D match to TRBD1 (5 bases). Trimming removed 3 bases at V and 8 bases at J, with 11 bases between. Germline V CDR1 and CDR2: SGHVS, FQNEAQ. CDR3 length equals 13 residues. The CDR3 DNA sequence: TGTGCCAGCAGCTTTTCAGGCAGGGATGAGCAGTTCTTC. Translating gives CASSFSGRDEQFF.

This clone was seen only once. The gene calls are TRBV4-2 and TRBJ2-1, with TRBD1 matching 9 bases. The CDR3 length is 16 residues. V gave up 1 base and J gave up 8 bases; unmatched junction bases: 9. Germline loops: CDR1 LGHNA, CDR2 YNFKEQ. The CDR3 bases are TGTGCCAGCAGCCAAGGGGTCCAGGACAGGGGTTATGAGCAGTTCTTC. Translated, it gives CASSQGVQDRGYEQFF.

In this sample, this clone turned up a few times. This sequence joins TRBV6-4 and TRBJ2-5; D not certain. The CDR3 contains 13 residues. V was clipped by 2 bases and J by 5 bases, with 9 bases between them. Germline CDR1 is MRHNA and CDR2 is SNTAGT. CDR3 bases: TGTGCCAGCAGTGACCAGGCTGGTGAGACCCAGTACTTC. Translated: CASSDQAGETQYF.

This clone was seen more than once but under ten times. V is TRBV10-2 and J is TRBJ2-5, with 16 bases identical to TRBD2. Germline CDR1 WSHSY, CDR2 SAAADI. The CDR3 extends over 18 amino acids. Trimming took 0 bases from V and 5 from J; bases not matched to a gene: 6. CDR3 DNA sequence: TGCGCCAGCAGTGAGTCGGGACTAGCGGGGGGGATCGAGGAGACCCAGTACTTC. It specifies CASSESGLAGGIEETQYF.

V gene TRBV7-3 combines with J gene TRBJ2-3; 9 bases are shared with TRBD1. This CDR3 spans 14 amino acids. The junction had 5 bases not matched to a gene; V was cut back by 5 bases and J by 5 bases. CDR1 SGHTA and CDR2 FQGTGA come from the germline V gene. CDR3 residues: CASSGTGSQDTQYF. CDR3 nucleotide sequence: TGTGCCAGCAGCGGGACAGGGAGTCAAGATACGCAGTATTTT.

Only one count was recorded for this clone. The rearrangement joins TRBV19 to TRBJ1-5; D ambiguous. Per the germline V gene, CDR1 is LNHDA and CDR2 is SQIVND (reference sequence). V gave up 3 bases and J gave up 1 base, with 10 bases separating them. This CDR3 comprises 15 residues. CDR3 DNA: TGTGCCAGTAGTATCCAGGCGAAGAGCAATCAGCCCCAGCATTTT. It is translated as CASSIQAKSNQPQHF.

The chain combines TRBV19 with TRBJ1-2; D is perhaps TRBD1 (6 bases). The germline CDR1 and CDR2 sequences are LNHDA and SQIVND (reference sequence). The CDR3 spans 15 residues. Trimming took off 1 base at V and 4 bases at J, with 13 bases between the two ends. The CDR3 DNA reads TGTGCCAGTAGTATAGGAGGGGGGGCTGCCTATGGCTACACCTTC. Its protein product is CASSIGGGAAYGYTF.

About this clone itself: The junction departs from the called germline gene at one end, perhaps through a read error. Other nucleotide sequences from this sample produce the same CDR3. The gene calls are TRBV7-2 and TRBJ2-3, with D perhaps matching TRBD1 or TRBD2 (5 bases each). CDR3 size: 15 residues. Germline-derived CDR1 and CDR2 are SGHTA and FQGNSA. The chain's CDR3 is CASSLWLALGDTQYF. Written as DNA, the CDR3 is TGTGCCAGCAGCTTATGGCTAGCCCTGGGGGATACGCAGTACTTT.

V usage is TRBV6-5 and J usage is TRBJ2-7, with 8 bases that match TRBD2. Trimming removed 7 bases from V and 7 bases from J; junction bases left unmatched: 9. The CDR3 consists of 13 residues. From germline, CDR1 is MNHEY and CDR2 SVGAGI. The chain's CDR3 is CASTAGRDMEQYF. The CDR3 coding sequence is TGTGCCAGCACCGCCGGGAGGGATATGGAGCAGTACTTC.

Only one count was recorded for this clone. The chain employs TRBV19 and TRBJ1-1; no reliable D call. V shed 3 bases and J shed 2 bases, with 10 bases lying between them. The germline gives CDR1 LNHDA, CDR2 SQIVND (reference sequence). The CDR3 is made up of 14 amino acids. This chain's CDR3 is CASSMSSSNTEAFF. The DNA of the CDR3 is TGTGCCAGTAGTATGAGCAGCTCAAACACTGAAGCTTTCTTT.

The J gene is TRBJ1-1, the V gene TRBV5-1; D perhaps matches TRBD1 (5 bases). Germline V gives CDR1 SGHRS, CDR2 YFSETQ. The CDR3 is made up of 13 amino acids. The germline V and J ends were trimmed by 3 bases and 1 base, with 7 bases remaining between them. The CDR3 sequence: CASSWTTNTEAFF. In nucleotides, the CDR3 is TGCGCCAGCAGCTGGACAACGAACACTGAAGCTTTCTTT.

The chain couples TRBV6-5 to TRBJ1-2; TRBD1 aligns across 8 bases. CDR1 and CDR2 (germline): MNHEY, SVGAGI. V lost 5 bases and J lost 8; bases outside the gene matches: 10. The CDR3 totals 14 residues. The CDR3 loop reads CASSHLTGEGGYTF. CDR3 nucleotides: TGTGCCAGCAGTCACCTGACAGGGGAGGGCGGCTACACCTTC.

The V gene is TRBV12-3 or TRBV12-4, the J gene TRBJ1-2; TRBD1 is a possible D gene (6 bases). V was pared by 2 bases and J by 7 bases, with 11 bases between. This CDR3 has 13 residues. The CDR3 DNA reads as TGTGCCAGCAGTTTAAATGGGGGCGTTGGCTACACCTTC. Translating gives CASSLNGGVGYTF.